This entry lists 25 T cell receptor beta chains sequenced from one sample in a study of OX40 agonist ivuxolimab in advanced cancers. The protocol was immunoSEQ multiplex PCR, while the TCRdb copy is restricted to in-frame clones and leaves out a portion. This sample yields fewer than 90,000 clones, of which 88% are seen a single time; 2% to 2.5% belongs to the top ten. The sample was CD4+ or CD8+ T cells sorted from blood, taken in a trial of the OX40 agonist ivuxolimab. These TCRs come from an adult with an advanced solid tumor such as melanoma, head and neck, liver or kidney cancer.

This rearrangement joins TRBV19 to TRBJ2-7; 10 nucleotides align to TRBD1. The CDR3 has 15 amino acids. The ends lost 6 bases at V and 2 bases at J; junction bases unmatched: 7. In germline, CDR1 is LNHDA, CDR2 SQIVND (reference sequence). CDR3 region: CASRSGTGAPYEQYF. The CDR3 DNA reads as TGTGCCAGTAGGTCCGGGACAGGGGCCCCCTACGAGCAGTACTTC. Looking up the rest from reference TRBV19 and TRBJ2-7 gives the full variable domain: DGGITQSPKYLFRKEGQNVTLSCEQNLNHDAMYWYRQDPGQGLRLIYYSQIVNDFQKGDIAEGYSVSREKKESFPLTVTSAQKNPTAFYLCASRSGTGAPYEQYFGPGTRLTVT.

The rearrangement links TRBV27 to TRBJ1-2; the D gene is possibly TRBD1 (6 bases). Germline CDR1 reads MNHEY; CDR2 reads SMNVEV (reference sequence). V shed 5 bases and J shed 6 bases, with 16 bases lying between them. The CDR3 loop spans 14 amino acids. CDR3 region: CASSPTGTIDGYTF. For the CDR3, the DNA is TGTGCCAGCAGTCCGACCGGGACAATCGATGGCTACACCTTC.

The chain combines TRBV2 with TRBJ2-7; D gene uncertain. The CDR3 is made up of 15 amino acids. CDR1 and CDR2 (germline): SNHLY, FYNNEI. V lost 1 base and J 2 bases, leaving 12 bases between the germline ends. CDR3 amino acids: CASSEGGARTYEQYF. Here the CDR3 DNA reads TGTGCCAGCAGTGAAGGAGGCGCCCGTACCTACGAGCAGTACTTC.

CDR3 residues: CASSYSIGNEQYF. The CDR3 DNA reads TGTGCCAGCAGTTACTCGATTGGGAACGAGCAGTACTTC. The V and J genes are TRBV6-5 and TRBJ2-7, with no clear D. Germline V gene lookup returns CDR1 MNHEY and CDR2 SVGAGI. Trimming shortened V by 0 bases and J by 5 bases, and 8 bases separated the two germline ends. This CDR3 is 13 amino acids long.

CDR3 in amino acids: CASSLSYASHNEQFF. CDR3 coding DNA: TGTGCCAGCAGTTTGTCTTACGCATCCCACAATGAGCAGTTCTTC. The chain couples TRBV27 to TRBJ2-1; D ambiguous. The V and J ends lost 3 bases and 5 bases respectively, with 14 bases between them. This CDR3 has 15 amino acids. CDR1 and CDR2 (germline): MNHEY, SMNVEV (reference sequence).

The chain couples TRBV18 to TRBJ1-1; D is undetermined. Germline-derived CDR1 and CDR2 are KGHSH and LQKENI. V lost 2 bases and J 1 base, leaving 5 bases between the germline ends. The CDR3 totals 13 residues. Written as DNA, the CDR3 is TGTGCCAGCTCACCAGACGGGAACACTGAAGCTTTCTTT. It yields the protein CASSPDGNTEAFF.

This chain joins TRBV9 and TRBJ2-3; TRBD2 matches 14 bases. CDR1 SGDLS and CDR2 YYNGEE come from the germline V gene. The CDR3 runs to 16 residues. J was trimmed by 4 bases and V by 4 bases; bases with no gene match: 5. The CDR3 spells CASSPPGLAGADTQYF. As DNA, the CDR3 is TGTGCCAGCAGCCCCCCGGGACTAGCGGGGGCAGATACGCAGTATTTT. Drawing the rest from reference TRBV9 and TRBJ2-3, the complete variable domain is DSGVTQTPKHLITATGQRVTLRCSPRSGDLSVYWYQQSLDQGLQFLIQYYNGEERAKGNILERFSAQQFPDLHSELNLSSLELGDSALYFCASSPPGLAGADTQYFGPGTRLTVL.

The rearrangement uses TRBV7-2 and TRBJ2-3, with 8 bases lining up with TRBD2. This CDR3 comprises 16 residues. Germline assignment: CDR1 SGHTA and CDR2 FQGNSA. The V gene end was trimmed by 3 bases and the J gene end by 2 bases; junction bases not matched to a gene: 7. CDR3 protein: CASSFRAGELTDTQYF. CDR3 nucleotides: TGTGCCAGCAGCTTCCGAGCGGGAGAACTCACAGATACGCAGTATTTT.

The rearrangement joins TRBV6-1 to TRBJ2-3; D is uncertain. With 8 bases removed from V and 2 bases from J, the gap between germline ends came to 11 bases. CDR3 size: 13 residues. Germline CDR1 reads MNHNS; CDR2 reads SASEGT. CDR3 sequence: CASPGGITDTQYF. CDR3 nucleotide sequence: TGTGCCAGCCCCGGCGGCATCACAGATACGCAGTATTTT.

The CDR3 loop is CASTKGGVEQYF. As DNA, the CDR3 is TGTGCCAGCACTAAAGGGGGGGTCGAGCAGTACTTC. V usage is TRBV2 and J usage is TRBJ2-7, with D perhaps TRBD2 (7 bases). Deletions cut 7 bases from V and 6 bases from J, with 13 bases between. This CDR3 comprises 12 residues. Germline V gives CDR1 SNHLY, CDR2 FYNNEI.

The sample holds a few counts of this clone. This chain links TRBV10-1 with TRBJ2-7; no clear D gene. Trimming stripped 0 bases from V and 2 bases from J, with 5 bases between. The CDR3 length is 13 residues. Per the germline V gene, CDR1 is WNHNN and CDR2 is SYGVQD (reference sequence). The CDR3, as DNA: TGCGCCAGCAGTGAGTCCCTGACCTACGAGCAGTACTTC. It is translated as CASSESLTYEQYF.

The chain joins TRBV5-1 to TRBJ1-1; D ambiguous. CDR3 length: 14 residues. Germline V gene lookup returns CDR1 SGHRS and CDR2 YFSETQ. The germline V and J ends were trimmed by 0 bases and 9 bases, with 15 bases remaining between them. CDR3 bases: TGCGCCAGCAGCTTGGAGGCAGGAGACCCTAAAGCTTTCTTT. Its protein is CASSLEAGDPKAFF. Looking up the rest from reference TRBV5-1 and TRBJ1-1 gives the full variable domain: KAGVTQTPRYLIKTRGQQVTLSCSPISGHRSVSWYQQTPGQGLQFLFEYFSETQRNKGNFPGRFSGRQFSNSRSEMNVSTLELGDSALYLCASSLEAGDPKAFFGQGTRLTVV.

The chain links TRBV28 to TRBJ2-3, with D maybe TRBD2 (6 bases). Trimming took 6 bases from V and 2 from J, leaving 18 bases between them. Germline V gives CDR1 MDHEN, CDR2 SYDVKM. This CDR3 has 16 amino acids. The CDR3 DNA is TGTGCCAGCAGCCCGACGGCTGGCGGGAACACAGATACGCAGTATTTT. Translated, it gives CASSPTAGGNTDTQYF.

The chain has TRBV19 and TRBJ1-5; D might be TRBD1 (6 bases). The CDR3 is 16 amino acids. The ends were cut back, 7 bases at V and 2 bases at J, with 18 bases in the middle. CDR1 and CDR2 (germline): LNHDA, SQIVND (reference sequence). The chain's CDR3 is CASMGGFGGGNQPQHF. The CDR3 DNA sequence: TGTGCCAGTATGGGGGGCTTCGGGGGTGGCAATCAGCCCCAGCATTTT.

The V call is TRBV18, the J call TRBJ2-7; 7 bases line up with TRBD1. The CDR3 totals 13 residues. V lost 3 bases to trimming and J lost 3 bases; unmatched junction nucleotides: 2. Germline CDR1 is KGHSH and CDR2 is LQKENI. In DNA form, the CDR3 reads TGTGCCAGCTCACCGGGACAGATCTACGAGCAGTACTTC. It is translated as CASSPGQIYEQYF.

This clone came up once. V gene TRBV6-1 combines with J gene TRBJ2-7; no clear D gene. Trimming shortened V by 3 bases and J by 2 bases, and 11 bases separated the two germline ends. The CDR3 is 14 residues long. CDR1 MNHNS and CDR2 SASEGT come from the germline V gene. CDR3 bases: TGTGCCAGCAGTGATGTGGCGGCAACCTACGAGCAGTACTTC. It codes for CASSDVAATYEQYF.

This chain joins TRBV29-1 and TRBJ2-7; tentatively, D is TRBD2 (6 bases). CDR3 length equals 13 residues. V was trimmed by 5 bases and J by 0 bases, leaving 11 bases between them. CDR1 and CDR2 (germline): SQVTM, ANQGSEA. In nucleotides, the CDR3 is TGCAGCGTTTCTGCGGGAAGCTCCTACGAGCAGTACTTC. This translates into CSVSAGSSYEQYF.

V is TRBV30 and J is TRBJ1-1, with a tentative D call TRBD1 (5 bases). V was trimmed by 2 bases and J by 0 bases, leaving 13 bases between them. This CDR3 region has 15 residues. Germline CDR1 GTSNPN, CDR2 SVGIG (reference sequence). The CDR3, as DNA: TGTGCCTGGAGTCCATCGGGGGGAGTGAACACTGAAGCTTTCTTT. It yields the protein CAWSPSGGVNTEAFF.

The rearrangement links TRBV18 to TRBJ2-5; D not resolved. V was trimmed by 0 bases and J by 3 bases, leaving 2 bases between them. The length of the CDR3 is 12 residues. Per germline, CDR1 KGHSH and CDR2 LQKENI. The CDR3 reads CASSPPEETQYF. CDR3 nucleotides: TGTGCCAGCTCACCACCCGAAGAGACCCAGTACTTC. The full variable domain, completed using reference TRBV18 and TRBJ2-5, is NAGVMQNPRHLVRRRGQEARLRCSPMKGHSHVYWYRQLPEEGLKFMVYLQKENIIDESGMPKERFSAEFPKEGPSILRIQQVVRGDSAAYFCASSPPEETQYFGPGTRLLVL.

The rearrangement links TRBV7-2 to TRBJ2-3; maybe TRBD2 (7 bases). The CDR3 spans 13 residues. V was shortened by 10 bases and J by 8 bases, with 19 bases between the two germline ends. CDR1 is SGHTA and CDR2 is FQGNSA in the germline V gene. CDR3: CATHLGGASTQYF. The CDR3 DNA is TGTGCCACCCACCTGGGGGGGGCCTCTACGCAGTATTTT.

The rearrangement joins TRBV2 to TRBJ2-1, with TRBD2 as a possible D gene (5 bases). Germline CDR1 is SNHLY and CDR2 is FYNNEI. V was pared by 7 bases and J by 9 bases, with 16 bases between. The CDR3 is made up of 13 amino acids. Written as DNA, the CDR3 is TGTGCCAGCAAAACCGGGTACGAGGGTGAGCAGTTCTTC. Amino acids: CASKTGYEGEQFF.

V and J are TRBV7-9 and TRBJ2-1; 12 nucleotides match TRBD1. This CDR3 is built from 14 residues. CDR1 and CDR2 from the germline V gene are SEHNR and FQNEAQ (reference sequence). Trimming at V came to 5 bases and at J to 9 bases, leaving 5 bases not matched to a gene. CDR3 amino acids: CASSQGQGAGEQFF. In nucleotides, the CDR3 is TGTGCCAGCAGCCAGGGACAGGGGGCGGGTGAGCAGTTCTTC.

In this sample, this clone turned up once. The CDR3 region is CASSPLGGRAGEQYF. In DNA, the CDR3 is TGTGCCAGCAGTCCCCTTGGCGGGAGGGCTGGCGAGCAGTACTTC. The chain uses TRBV25-1 and TRBJ2-7; 9 bases map to TRBD2. V shed 5 bases, J shed 6 bases, and the junction held 11 bases outside the gene matches. Germline CDR1 is MGHDK and CDR2 is SYGVNS. This CDR3 spans 15 amino acids.

The chain links TRBV7-7 to TRBJ1-2; D is perhaps TRBD1 (5 bases). This CDR3 contains 16 residues. Trimming left V 5 bases short and J 1 base short, with 17 bases between. Per the germline V gene, CDR1 is SSHAT and CDR2 is FNYEAQ (reference sequence). The CDR3 sequence is CASSPGTSRGNYGYTF. The DNA for the CDR3 is TGTGCCAGCAGCCCTGGGACCTCGAGGGGTAACTATGGCTACACCTTC.

The J gene is TRBJ2-4, the V gene TRBV5-4; a weak D match, TRBD2 (5 bases). The germline gives CDR1 SGHNT, CDR2 YYREEE (reference sequence). The CDR3 extends over 13 amino acids. V lost 0 bases to trimming and J lost 5 bases, with 6 bases between them. The CDR3 region has the DNA TGTGCCAGCAGCTTGGTCGGGGAAAACATTCAGTACTTC. It codes for CASSLVGENIQYF. Variable domain in full (rest from reference TRBV5-4 and TRBJ2-4): ETGVTQSPTHLIKTRGQQVTLRCSSQSGHNTVSWYQQALGQGPQFIFQYYREEENGRGNFPPRFSGLQFPNYSSELNVNALELDDSALYLCASSLVGENIQYFGAGTRLSVL.